The entry that follows covers one T cell receptor beta chain sequence. Its target is not known. TCRdb analysed the 5' RACE reads with MiXCR anew, one entry per CDR3 protein. The data show about 300,000 distinct CDR3 sequences, about 20% seen once. The record originates from a study of CD8 T cells in ankylosing spondylitis. Study findings and constraints: Certain motif variants had earlier been reported in reactive arthritis synovial fluid and blood. There was a TCR beta motif, made of several highly homologous variants, that appeared characteristic of ankylosing spondylitis blood. With a CD8+ phenotype, disease-linked clones were relatively rare in peripheral blood. Researchers reportedly found disease-linked clones significantly enriched in matched ankylosing spondylitis synovial fluid.

Sequencing used blood, either unsorted or a sorted T cell fraction (not recorded which). The receptor was derived from a female donor with ankylosing spondylitis or in good health (not recorded which).

The CDR3 protein is CASSQEAGSRFF. DNA of the CDR3: TGTGCCAGCAGCCAAGAGGCCGGGTCGAGGTTCTTC. This rearrangement joins TRBV4-2 to TRBJ2-1, with D hard to call. The CDR3 covers 12 residues. V dropped 0 bases and J dropped 15 bases, with 12 bases sitting between them. The V gene's germline CDR1 is LGHNA and CDR2 YNFKEQ.